Presented here are 17 T cell receptor beta chains from one specimen sequenced in a study of cytomegalovirus exposure and HLA in healthy donors. It was with 60 Vbeta and 13 Jbeta primers that the PCR ran. The assay was immunoSEQ multiplex PCR, and TCRdb's table has in-frame clones only and misses some. The table for this sample gives under 70,000 clones. Sequencing input: PBMCs. These TCRs come from a female donor in good health and CMV-seropositive.

This chain joins TRBV18 and TRBJ1-2; a weak D match, TRBD1 (6 bases). The CDR3 runs to 13 residues. The germline gives CDR1 KGHSH, CDR2 LQKENI. The ends were cut back, 3 bases at V and 6 bases at J, with 11 bases in the middle. The CDR3: CASSPGTRNGYTF. The CDR3 DNA reads as TGTGCCAGCTCACCGGGGACACGGAATGGCTACACCTTC.

The V gene is TRBV7-3, the J gene TRBJ1-1; weak D call: TRBD1 (6 bases). V lost 0 bases to trimming and J lost 4 bases, with 6 bases between them. CDR3 length: 13 amino acids. The V gene's germline CDR1 is SGHTA and CDR2 FQGTGA. The CDR3 coding sequence is TGTGCCAGCAGCTTAACAGGGGGCACTGAAGCTTTCTTT. It is translated as CASSLTGGTEAFF.

The J gene is TRBJ1-5, the V gene TRBV28, with a tentative D call TRBD1 (6 bases). Germline V CDR1 and CDR2: MDHEN, SYDVKM. This CDR3 contains 18 residues. V lost 5 bases and J 0 bases, leaving 20 bases between the germline ends. CDR3 bases: TGTGCCAGCAGTCCGCGGACAGCCAAAATTTATAGCAATCAGCCCCAGCATTTT. Amino acid sequence: CASSPRTAKIYSNQPQHF.

This chain links TRBV9 with TRBJ1-6; 10 nucleotides match TRBD1. CDR1 is SGDLS and CDR2 is YYNGEE in the germline V gene. This CDR3 region has 15 residues. The J segment lost 7 bases and the V segment lost 0 bases, leaving 1 base of the junction unmatched. The CDR3 here is CASSVEGQGNSPLHF. CDR3 coding DNA: TGTGCCAGCAGCGTAGAGGGACAGGGGAATTCACCCCTCCACTTT.

The gene calls are TRBV27 and TRBJ2-7, with 9 positions matching TRBD1. Germline V lookup: CDR1 MNHEY, CDR2 SMNVEV (reference sequence). CDR3 length equals 15 residues. V lost 6 bases to trimming and J lost 9 bases; unmatched junction nucleotides: 15. The CDR3 protein is CASSALAGTGKGQYF. The CDR3 DNA reads TGTGCCAGCAGCGCTTTAGCCGGGACAGGGAAAGGGCAGTACTTC.

The chain employs TRBV4-1 and TRBJ1-2, with D hard to call. CDR3 length: 14 amino acids. The V and J ends lost 0 bases and 2 bases respectively, with 7 bases between them. Germline V gene data show CDR1 as MGHRA and CDR2 as YSYEKL. CDR3 region: CASSQERLNYGYTF. In DNA, the CDR3 is TGCGCCAGCAGCCAAGAAAGACTAAACTATGGCTACACCTTC.

CDR3 bases: TGCAGCGTGGCCGGGACACAGAACTATGGCTACACCTTC. Amino acid sequence: CSVAGTQNYGYTF. This chain joins TRBV29-1 and TRBJ1-2; possibly TRBD1 for D (6 bases). Trimming took 6 bases from V and 2 from J, leaving 13 bases between them. Germline assignment: CDR1 SQVTM and CDR2 ANQGSEA. This CDR3 is 13 amino acids long.

This chain links TRBV5-1 with TRBJ2-1; D is perhaps TRBD1 (6 bases). The CDR3 length is 13 residues. The V end lost 2 bases, the J end lost 6 bases, and 9 bases lay between the germline ends. Germline CDR1 and CDR2: SGHRS and YFSETQ. The CDR3 sequence is CASSFGQSNEQFF. The CDR3 nucleotides read TGCGCCAGCAGCTTCGGACAGAGCAATGAGCAGTTCTTC.

This chain joins TRBV4-1 and TRBJ1-2; the D gene is possibly TRBD1 (5 bases). Germline loops: CDR1 MGHRA, CDR2 YSYEKL. V was pared by 1 base and J by 6 bases, with 18 bases between. CDR3 length equals 16 residues. CDR3 residues: CASSQAPGGTWDGYTF. In DNA, the CDR3 is TGCGCCAGCAGCCAAGCCCCAGGAGGGACCTGGGATGGCTACACCTTC.

V is TRBV7-9 and J is TRBJ2-3; a weak D match, TRBD2 (6 bases). The germline CDR1 and CDR2 sequences are SEHNR and FQNEAQ (reference sequence). V shed 5 bases and J shed 8 bases, with 17 bases lying between them. CDR3 length: 14 residues. The CDR3 nucleotides read TGTGCCAGCAGCCCGTCTAGCGCGCCGGGTACGCAGTATTTT. Translated, it gives CASSPSSAPGTQYF.

The chain couples TRBV21-1 to TRBJ2-1; no DNA check was done on the table's D call, TRBD2. TRBV21-1 counts as a pseudogene. This CDR3 contains 15 residues. As DNA, the CDR3 is TGTGCCAGCGGGCTAGCGGGAGGGCCCGGGAATGAGCAGTTCTTC. Protein product: CASGLAGGPGNEQFF.

The chain links TRBV7-2 to TRBJ1-5; perhaps TRBD1 as D (6 bases). This CDR3 has 13 residues. The germline V gene has CDR1 SGHTA and CDR2 FQGNSA. Trimming shortened V by 7 bases and J by 5 bases, and 12 bases separated the two germline ends. Here the CDR3 DNA reads TGTGCCAGCAACTTGGACAGAGATCAGCCCCAGCATTTT. Translating it yields CASNLDRDQPQHF.

The rearrangement joins TRBV6-1 to TRBJ2-7; 10 positions match TRBD1. The trim removed 2 bases at V and 7 bases at J, leaving 17 bases unmatched. The CDR3 has 18 residues. The germline gives CDR1 MNHNS, CDR2 SASEGT. The CDR3 bases are TGTGCCAGCAGTGAATTCGACAGGGGGCGGCGGTTCGCCTTGGAGCAGTACTTC. It yields the protein CASSEFDRGRRFALEQYF.

The gene calls are TRBV6-5 and TRBJ2-7, with TRBD2 matching over 9 bases. Germline trimming cut 2 bases from V and 2 bases from J; bases unmatched to any gene: 7. This CDR3 comprises 16 residues. Germline lookup yields CDR1 MNHEY and CDR2 SVGAGI. The CDR3 loop is CASSYGLAGLPYEQYF. In DNA form, the CDR3 reads TGTGCCAGCAGTTACGGCCTAGCGGGATTGCCCTACGAGCAGTACTTC.

The chain combines TRBV9 with TRBJ2-1, with TRBD2 matching 7 bases. This CDR3 contains 17 residues. The V segment lost 3 bases and the J segment 3 bases; nucleotides outside the gene matches: 12. Germline V gives CDR1 SGDLS, CDR2 YYNGEE. The CDR3 spells CASSGDPLANNYNEQFF. The CDR3 DNA is TGTGCCAGCAGCGGCGACCCACTAGCGAACAACTACAATGAGCAGTTCTTC. Using reference TRBV9 and TRBJ2-1 for the parts outside the CDR3, the full variable domain is DSGVTQTPKHLITATGQRVTLRCSPRSGDLSVYWYQQSLDQGLQFLIQYYNGEERAKGNILERFSAQQFPDLHSELNLSSLELGDSALYFCASSGDPLANNYNEQFFGPGTRLTVL.

The chain couples TRBV29-1 to TRBJ2-5; a possible D gene is TRBD1 (6 bases). Germline V gene lookup returns CDR1 SQVTM and CDR2 ANQGSEA. The V end was cut by 6 bases, the J end by 5 bases, with 16 bases between. The CDR3 has 13 amino acids. DNA for the CDR3: TGCAGCGTAAGGGGGAGTGGTGGGGAGACCCAGTACTTC. Its protein is CSVRGSGGETQYF.

This sequence joins TRBV19 and TRBJ2-3; the match to TRBD2 covers 12 bases. The CDR3 extends over 16 amino acids. The junction had 7 bases not matched to a gene; V was cut back by 3 bases and J by 6 bases. CDR1 and CDR2 from the germline V gene are LNHDA and SQIVND (reference sequence). In DNA form, the CDR3 reads TGTGCCAGTAGTATGGTGTTCCTAGCGGGAGGGGATACGCAGTATTTT. This codes for CASSMVFLAGGDTQYF.